This note documents a single T cell receptor beta chain sequence. Its cognate antigen has yet to be identified. Per-nucleotide qualities are absent, and no much larger clonotype sits a single base away. TCRbeta CDR3 regions were amplified from genomic DNA using the immunoSEQ Assay, a bias-controlled multiplex PCR. Under the source paper's analysis protocol: The number of nucleated cells in each sample was estimated by amplification of reference gene primers within the assay. To quantify the absolute abundance of each unique TCRbeta CDR3 rearrangement, sequence reads were collapsed and filtered. For each sample, productive Simpson clonality was calculated as the square root of Simpson's diversity index over productive rearrangements. Not all clones reach the TCRdb copy of this immuneACCESS table, which keeps in-frame sequences only. Checked studies attribute under half of the gap to unresolved V genes and leave the rest unexplained. Clonal size and the V and J genes are those of that table, whereas D and trimming came from the DNA. This sample is represented by roughly 200,000 clones; about 93% of them were singletons. The ten most abundant clones make up 0.5% to 0.65% of the sample.

The germline V gene gives CDR1 as SGHAT and CDR2 as FQNNGV. Spanning cysteine to phenylalanine, the CDR3 consists of 15 amino acids. CDR3 DNA is the only sequence kept; it has 45 bases, read in frame from the first base. V lost 0 bases and J lost 0 bases; the stretch between them is 3 bases long. The sample originates from a study of blood T cell repertoires in COVID-19 (dated by TCRdb to about 2020). Study-wide context: Samples from collaborators originated in the United States, Italy and Spain and spanned both the acute and convalescent phases of COVID-19. The prospective study material was composed of cDNA or gDNA derived from T cells, B-cell-depleted T cells, or PBMCs. The dataset comprised deeply sampled blood TCRbeta repertoires from subjects exposed to, actively infected with, or recovered from COVID-19. The repertoires were released in a freely available public database intended as a resource for research on the immune response to SARS-CoV-2. Samples came from the ongoing ImmuneRACE study (first 160 participants) plus 1,254 subjects from 6 global collaborators. Nearly every sample came with metadata listing a de-identified subject ID, COVID-19 status, age in years and sex. HLA class I and class II types, where available, came from metadata supplied by the sample provider rather than from assay-based typing. Results and caveats for the whole study, not just this receptor: How much clinical and demographic metadata was included differed by source and by participant, and the metadata was provided uncurated.

Whole blood was collected in K2EDTA tubes by collaborating institutions according to the institutions' own protocols. For TCRbeta analysis, collaborator samples were shipped as frozen whole blood, as isolated PBMCs, or as DNA extracted from either sample type. The chain couples TRBV11-2 to TRBJ2-6; the D gene identity is not certain. The receptor was derived from a man aged 50-59 years with acute or convalescent COVID-19. Sequencing was performed on peripheral blood. The bases are TGTGCCAGCAGCTTAGACAGCTCTGGGGCCAACGTCCTGACTTTC. This encodes CASSLDSSGANVLTF. The CDR3 plus the reference TRBV11-2 and TRBJ2-6 genes for the other parts give the full variable domain: EAGVAQSPRYKIIEKRQSVAFWCNPISGHATLYWYQQILGQGPKLLIQFQNNGVVDDSQLPKDRFSAERLKGVDSTLKIQPAKLEDSAVYLCASSLDSSGANVLTFGAGSRLTVL.